A selection of T cell receptor beta chains follows, all from one sample in a study of HIV-infected patients and healthy controls. MiXCR was run by TCRdb on the 5' RACE reads, yielding one entry per CDR3 protein. The sample contains several thousand distinct CDR3 sequences, roughly 9.7% of which appear only once. Material: blood, obtained before antiretroviral therapy. These receptors were taken from an adult with HIV infection. Both conserved end residues are part of each CDR3. The D gene is left open where the match is weak. Some rows mark clone size as missing; the rest say once, few, many or name a class of expanded clone.

CDR3 length: 13; V gene: TRBV2; clone size: few; D gene: -; J gene: TRBJ1-1; CDR3 DNA: TGTGCCAGCAGTGTCCTGGGGCGCACTGAAGCTTTCTTT; CDR3 protein: CASSVLGRTEAFF
CDR3 length: 16; V gene: TRBV13; clone size: -; D gene: -; J gene: TRBJ2-3; CDR3 DNA: TGTGCCAGCAGCTTAATCGCAGGGTATAGCACAGATACGCAGTATTTT; CDR3 protein: CASSLIAGYSTDTQYF
CDR3 length: 17; V gene: TRBV27; clone size: few; D gene: -; J gene: TRBJ1-5; CDR3 DNA: TGTGCCAGCAGTTTCTACCCTCCCATTACTAGCGATCAGCCCCAGCATTTT; CDR3 protein: CASSFYPPITSDQPQHF
CDR3 length: 15; V gene: TRBV2; clone size: medium-sized; D gene: -; J gene: TRBJ1-5; CDR3 DNA: TGTGCCAGCCACGGCAGTGTTGATTTAGCTTGGCCCCAGCATTTT; CDR3 protein: CASHGSVDLAWPQHF
CDR3 length: 16; V gene: TRBV3-1; clone size: many; D gene: -; J gene: TRBJ2-6; CDR3 DNA: TGTGCCAGCAGCCAAGATCGAGGGATTGGGGCCAACGTCCTGACTTTC; CDR3 protein: CASSQDRGIGANVLTF
CDR3 length: 12; V gene: TRBV12-3/TRBV12-4; clone size: few; D gene: -; J gene: TRBJ2-1; CDR3 DNA: TGTGCCAGCAGTCCATTTAACAATGAGCAGTTCTTC; CDR3 protein: CASSPFNNEQFF
CDR3 length: 14; V gene: TRBV29-1; clone size: medium-sized; D gene: TRBD2; J gene: TRBJ2-1; CDR3 DNA: TGCAGCGTTCTTAGCGGGACCGGATACAATGAGCAGTTCTTC; CDR3 protein: CSVLSGTGYNEQFF
CDR3 length: 17; V gene: TRBV7-2; clone size: few; D gene: TRBD2; J gene: TRBJ2-1; CDR3 DNA: TGTGCCAGCAGCTTCCCCCCCGGGACTAGCGGGAGCTATGAGCAGTTCTTC; CDR3 protein: CASSFPPGTSGSYEQFF
CDR3 length: 16; V gene: TRBV20-1; clone size: medium-sized; D gene: -; J gene: TRBJ1-6; CDR3 DNA: TGCAGTGCTAGAAGGCGGGGGAGCTCCTATAATTCACCCCTCCACTTT; CDR3 protein: CSARRRGSSYNSPLHF
CDR3 length: 14; V gene: TRBV5-5; clone size: medium-sized; D gene: TRBD1; J gene: TRBJ2-3; CDR3 DNA: TGTGCCAGCAGCGCAAGGACAGGGCGGGATACGCAGTATTTT; CDR3 protein: CASSARTGRDTQYF
CDR3 length: 15; V gene: TRBV28; clone size: medium-sized; D gene: -; J gene: TRBJ1-5; CDR3 DNA: TGTGCCAGCAGTTTAGCAGGGGATAGCAATCAGCCCCAGCATTTT; CDR3 protein: CASSLAGDSNQPQHF
CDR3 length: 13; V gene: TRBV14; clone size: few; D gene: -; J gene: TRBJ1-1; CDR3 DNA: TGTGCCAGCAGTCCTTTCTTGGACACTGAAGCTTTCTTT; CDR3 protein: CASSPFLDTEAFF
CDR3 length: 15; V gene: TRBV27; clone size: few; D gene: -; J gene: TRBJ1-6; CDR3 DNA: TGTGCCAGCAGCCAAAACGGGGGATATAATTCACCCCTCCACTTT; CDR3 protein: CASSQNGGYNSPLHF
CDR3 length: 16; V gene: TRBV13; clone size: medium-sized; D gene: -; J gene: TRBJ1-1; CDR3 DNA: TGTGCCAGCAGCTTAGGCCTGCCGGGGGGGGGGACTGAAGCTTTCTTT; CDR3 protein: CASSLGLPGGGTEAFF
CDR3 length: 13; V gene: TRBV29-1; clone size: many; D gene: -; J gene: TRBJ1-1; CDR3 DNA: TGCAGCGTTGAAGCCGACAGTAACACTGAAGCTTTCTTT; CDR3 protein: CSVEADSNTEAFF
CDR3 length: 16; V gene: TRBV4-2; clone size: -; D gene: TRBD1; J gene: TRBJ1-3; CDR3 DNA: TGTGCCAGCAGCCAGGAAGGACAGGGAACTGGAAACACCATATATTTT; CDR3 protein: CASSQEGQGTGNTIYF
CDR3 length: 14; V gene: TRBV27; clone size: medium-sized; D gene: -; J gene: TRBJ1-1; CDR3 DNA: TGTGCCAGCAGTTTTCTCTTACCGGGCACTGAAGCTTTCTTT; CDR3 protein: CASSFLLPGTEAFF
CDR3 length: 14; V gene: TRBV28; clone size: few; D gene: -; J gene: TRBJ2-5; CDR3 DNA: TGTGCCAGCAGTTTCATGGGGGCTCGGGAGACCCAGTACTTC; CDR3 protein: CASSFMGARETQYF
CDR3 length: 15; V gene: TRBV11-2; clone size: medium-sized; D gene: TRBD2; J gene: TRBJ2-1; CDR3 DNA: TGTGCCAGCAGCTTTAGCGGGAGCCGTTACAATGAGCAGTTCTTC; CDR3 protein: CASSFSGSRYNEQFF
CDR3 length: 13; V gene: TRBV10-3; clone size: medium-sized; D gene: -; J gene: TRBJ2-7; CDR3 DNA: TGTGCCATCAGCGGCGGGCTGACCTACGAGCAGTACTTC; CDR3 protein: CAISGGLTYEQYF
CDR3 length: 13; V gene: TRBV30; clone size: medium-sized; D gene: TRBD1; J gene: TRBJ2-3; CDR3 DNA: TGTGCCCATCGGGGACAGGGCACAGATACGCAGTATTTT; CDR3 protein: CAHRGQGTDTQYF
CDR3 length: 15; V gene: TRBV28; clone size: many; D gene: -; J gene: TRBJ2-2; CDR3 DNA: TGTGCCAGCAGTTTCCTTAGACTAGGGACCGGGGAGCTGTTTTTT; CDR3 protein: CASSFLRLGTGELFF
CDR3 length: 16; V gene: TRBV5-1; clone size: medium-sized; D gene: TRBD2; J gene: TRBJ2-5; CDR3 DNA: TGCGCCAGCAGCCCCGGGACTAGCGGGAGGCGCGAGACCCAGTACTTC; CDR3 protein: CASSPGTSGRRETQYF
CDR3 length: 18; V gene: TRBV5-1; clone size: -; D gene: -; J gene: TRBJ2-7; CDR3 DNA: TGCGCCAGCAGCTTACGGGCCGCGACAGAGACTAAGTCCTACGAGCAGTACTTC; CDR3 protein: CASSLRAATETKSYEQYF
CDR3 length: 20; V gene: TRBV3-1; clone size: medium-sized; D gene: TRBD2; J gene: TRBJ2-5; CDR3 DNA: TGTGCCAGCAGCCAAGATCCCTTACTTTGGACTAGCGGGATCTTCGAGACCCAGTACTTC; CDR3 protein: CASSQDPLLWTSGIFETQYF